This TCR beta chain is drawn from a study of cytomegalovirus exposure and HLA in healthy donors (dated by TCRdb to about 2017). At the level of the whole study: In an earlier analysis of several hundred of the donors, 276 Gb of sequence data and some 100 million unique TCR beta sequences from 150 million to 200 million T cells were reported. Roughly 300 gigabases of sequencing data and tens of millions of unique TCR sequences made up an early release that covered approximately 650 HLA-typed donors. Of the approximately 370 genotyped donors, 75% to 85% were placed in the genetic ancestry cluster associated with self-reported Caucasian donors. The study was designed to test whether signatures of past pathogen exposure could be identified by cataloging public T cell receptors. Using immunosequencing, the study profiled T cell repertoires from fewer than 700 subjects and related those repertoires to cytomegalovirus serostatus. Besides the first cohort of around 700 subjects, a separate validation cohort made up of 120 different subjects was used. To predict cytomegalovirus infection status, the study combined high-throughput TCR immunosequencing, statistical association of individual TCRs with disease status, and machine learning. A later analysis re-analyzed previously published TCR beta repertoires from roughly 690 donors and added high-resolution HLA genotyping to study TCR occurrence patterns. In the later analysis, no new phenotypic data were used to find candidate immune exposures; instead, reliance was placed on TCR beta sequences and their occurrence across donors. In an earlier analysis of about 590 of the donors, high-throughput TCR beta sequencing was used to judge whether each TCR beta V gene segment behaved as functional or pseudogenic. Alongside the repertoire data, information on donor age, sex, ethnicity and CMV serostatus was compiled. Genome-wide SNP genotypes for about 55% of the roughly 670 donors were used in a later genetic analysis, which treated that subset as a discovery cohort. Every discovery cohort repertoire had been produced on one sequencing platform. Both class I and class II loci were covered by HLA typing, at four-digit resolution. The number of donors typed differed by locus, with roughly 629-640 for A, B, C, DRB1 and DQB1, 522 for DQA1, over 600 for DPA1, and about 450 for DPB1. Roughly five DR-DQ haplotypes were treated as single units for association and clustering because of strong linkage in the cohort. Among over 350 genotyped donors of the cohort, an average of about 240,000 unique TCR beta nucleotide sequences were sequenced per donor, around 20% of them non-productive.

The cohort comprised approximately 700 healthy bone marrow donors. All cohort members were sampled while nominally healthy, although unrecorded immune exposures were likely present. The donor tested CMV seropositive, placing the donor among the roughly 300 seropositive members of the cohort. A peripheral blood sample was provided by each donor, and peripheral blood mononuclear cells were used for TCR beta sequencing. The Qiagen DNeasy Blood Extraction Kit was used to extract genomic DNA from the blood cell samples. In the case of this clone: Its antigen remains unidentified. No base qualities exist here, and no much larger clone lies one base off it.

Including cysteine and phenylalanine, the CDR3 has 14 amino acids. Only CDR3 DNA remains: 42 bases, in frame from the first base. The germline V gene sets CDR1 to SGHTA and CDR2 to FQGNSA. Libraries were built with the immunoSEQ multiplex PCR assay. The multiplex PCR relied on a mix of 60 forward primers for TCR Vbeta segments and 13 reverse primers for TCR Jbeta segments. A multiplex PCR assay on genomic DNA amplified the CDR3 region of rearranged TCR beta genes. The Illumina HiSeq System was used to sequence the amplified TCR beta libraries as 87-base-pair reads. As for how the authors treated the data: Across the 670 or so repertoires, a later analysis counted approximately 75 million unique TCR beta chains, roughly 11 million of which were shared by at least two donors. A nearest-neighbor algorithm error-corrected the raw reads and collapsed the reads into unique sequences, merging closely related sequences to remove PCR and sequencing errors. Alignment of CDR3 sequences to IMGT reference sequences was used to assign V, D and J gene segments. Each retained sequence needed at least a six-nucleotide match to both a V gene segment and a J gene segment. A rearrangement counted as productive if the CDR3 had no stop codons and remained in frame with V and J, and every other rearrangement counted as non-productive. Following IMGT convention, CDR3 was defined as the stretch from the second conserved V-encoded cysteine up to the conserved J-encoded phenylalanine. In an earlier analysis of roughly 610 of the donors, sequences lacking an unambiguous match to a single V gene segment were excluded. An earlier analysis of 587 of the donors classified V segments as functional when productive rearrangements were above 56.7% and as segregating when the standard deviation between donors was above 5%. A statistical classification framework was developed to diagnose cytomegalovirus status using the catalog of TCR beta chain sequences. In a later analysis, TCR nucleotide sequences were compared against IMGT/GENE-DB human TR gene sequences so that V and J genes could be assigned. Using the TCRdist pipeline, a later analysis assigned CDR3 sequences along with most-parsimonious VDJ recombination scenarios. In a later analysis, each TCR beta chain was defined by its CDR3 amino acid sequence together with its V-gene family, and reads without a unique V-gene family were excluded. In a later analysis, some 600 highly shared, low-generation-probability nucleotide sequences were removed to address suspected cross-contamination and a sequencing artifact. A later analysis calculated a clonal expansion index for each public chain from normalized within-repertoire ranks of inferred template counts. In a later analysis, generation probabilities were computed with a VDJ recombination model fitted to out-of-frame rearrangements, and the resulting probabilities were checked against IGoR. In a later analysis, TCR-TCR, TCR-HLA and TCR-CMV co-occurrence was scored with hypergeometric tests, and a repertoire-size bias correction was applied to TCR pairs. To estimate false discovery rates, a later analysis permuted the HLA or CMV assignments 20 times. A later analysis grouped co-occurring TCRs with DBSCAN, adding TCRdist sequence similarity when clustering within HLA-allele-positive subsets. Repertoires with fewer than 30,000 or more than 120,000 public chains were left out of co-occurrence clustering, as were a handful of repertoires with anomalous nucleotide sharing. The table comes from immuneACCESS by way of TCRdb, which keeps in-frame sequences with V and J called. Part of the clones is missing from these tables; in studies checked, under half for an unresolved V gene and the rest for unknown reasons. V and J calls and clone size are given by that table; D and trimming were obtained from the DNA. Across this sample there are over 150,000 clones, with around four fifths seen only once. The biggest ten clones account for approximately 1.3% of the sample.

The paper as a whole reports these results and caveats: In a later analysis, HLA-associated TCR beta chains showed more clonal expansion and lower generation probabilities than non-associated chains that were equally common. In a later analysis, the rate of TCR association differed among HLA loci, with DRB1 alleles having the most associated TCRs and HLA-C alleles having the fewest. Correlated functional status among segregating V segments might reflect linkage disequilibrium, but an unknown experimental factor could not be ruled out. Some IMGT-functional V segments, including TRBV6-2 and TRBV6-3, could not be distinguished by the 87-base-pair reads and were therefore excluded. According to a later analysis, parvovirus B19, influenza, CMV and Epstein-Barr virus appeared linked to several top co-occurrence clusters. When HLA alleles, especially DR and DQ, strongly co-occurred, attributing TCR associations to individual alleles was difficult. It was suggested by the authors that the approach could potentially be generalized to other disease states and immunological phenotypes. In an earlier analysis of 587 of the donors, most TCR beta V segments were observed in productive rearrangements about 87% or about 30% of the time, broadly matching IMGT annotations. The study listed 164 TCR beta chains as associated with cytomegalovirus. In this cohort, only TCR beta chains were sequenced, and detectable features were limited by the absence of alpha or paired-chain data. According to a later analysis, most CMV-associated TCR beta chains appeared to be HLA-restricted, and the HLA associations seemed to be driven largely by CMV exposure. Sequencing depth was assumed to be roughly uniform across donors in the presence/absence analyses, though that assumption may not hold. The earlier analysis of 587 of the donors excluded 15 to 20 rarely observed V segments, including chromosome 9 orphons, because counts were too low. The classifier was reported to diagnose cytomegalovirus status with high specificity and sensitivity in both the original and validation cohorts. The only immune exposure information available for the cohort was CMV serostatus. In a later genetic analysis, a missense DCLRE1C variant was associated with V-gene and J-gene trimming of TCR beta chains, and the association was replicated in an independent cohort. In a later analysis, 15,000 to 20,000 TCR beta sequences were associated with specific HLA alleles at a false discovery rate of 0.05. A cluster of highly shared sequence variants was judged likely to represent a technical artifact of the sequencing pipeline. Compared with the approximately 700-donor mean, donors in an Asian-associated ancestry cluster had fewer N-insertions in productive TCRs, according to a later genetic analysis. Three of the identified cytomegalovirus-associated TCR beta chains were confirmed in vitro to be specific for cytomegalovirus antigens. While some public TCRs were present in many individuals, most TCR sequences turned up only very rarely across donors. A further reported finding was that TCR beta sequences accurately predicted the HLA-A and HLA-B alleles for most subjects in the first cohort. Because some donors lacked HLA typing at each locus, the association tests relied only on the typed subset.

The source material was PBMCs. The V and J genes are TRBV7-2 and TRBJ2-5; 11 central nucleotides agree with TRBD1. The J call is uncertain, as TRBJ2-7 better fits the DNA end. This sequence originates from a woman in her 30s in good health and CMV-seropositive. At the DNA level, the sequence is TGTGCCAGCAGTAAGGACAGGGGGCGAGGCGAGCAGTACTTC. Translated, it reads CASSKDRGRGEQYF.